The sequence of this T cell receptor (beta chain) was determined in a study of blood T cell repertoires in COVID-19. About the study: Samples of COVID-19 (acute and convalescent) were obtained from the United States, Italy and Spain.

Assay: immunoSEQ multiplex PCR; the TCRdb copy retains only in-frame clones and omits some. Of 150,000 to 200,000 clones in the sample, around 87% are singletons; the top ten hold roughly 7%. This clone was detected once. V lost 5 bases and J lost 6, with 13 bases in between. The germline V gene encodes CDR1 MDHEN and CDR2 SYDVKM. CDR3 size: 13 residues. The sequence was obtained from a woman over 75 in a cohort sampled during active or convalescent COVID-19. The J gene is TRBJ1-1, the V gene TRBV28; no clear D gene. Source material: peripheral blood. The chain's CDR3 is CASSILGRSEAFF. The CDR3 nucleotides are TGTGCCAGCAGTATCCTCGGGAGGTCTGAAGCTTTCTTT.